The source of this T cell receptor (beta chain) is a study of cytomegalovirus exposure and HLA in healthy donors. Study at large: Unique TCR beta sequences numbering fewer than 130 million came from around 180 million T cells in an earlier analysis.

Comments on this clone: Its matching antigen is unknown.

General study results and limits: Donors belonging to an Asian-associated ancestry cluster reportedly showed fewer N-insertions in productive TCRs than the roughly 670-donor mean, according to what a later analysis found. The authors later linked a missense DCLRE1C variant to TCR beta V- and J-gene trimming.

The germline gives CDR1 SGDLS, CDR2 YYNGEE. V shed 4 bases, J shed 2 bases, and the junction held 3 bases outside the gene matches. This CDR3 comprises 15 residues. Primers for the PCR totalled 60 Vbeta and 13 Jbeta. TCRdb's table, derived via immunoSEQ multiplex PCR, lists solely in-frame clones and lacks some. The table lists 150,000 to 200,000 clones, 70% to 80% of them singletons. The receptor was derived from a woman aged 40 to 50 in good health and CMV-seronegative. The material sequenced was PBMCs. The rearrangement joins TRBV9 to TRBJ1-3, with 10 bases that match TRBD1. The chain's CDR3 is CASSSGTGAGNTIYF. CDR3 sequence (DNA): TGTGCCAGCAGCTCCGGGACAGGGGCTGGAAACACCATATATTTT.